This entry lists 30 T cell receptor beta chains sequenced from one sample in a study of blood T cells in healthy people across ages. For the second PCR, which ran for roughly 7 to 11 cycles, a sample-barcoded 5' primer and a J-beta primer mix were used. Via MiXCR, TCRdb re-called the 5' RACE reads, giving one row per CDR3 protein. The sample lists around 1,600,000 distinct CDR3 sequences; approximately 43% were seen once. The sequenced sample consisted of blood. The receptor source for this set is a woman aged 18-29 years in good health.

The chain carries TRBV11-2 and TRBJ1-4, with D uncertain. V was clipped by 0 bases and J by 8 bases, with 16 bases between them. Germline V CDR1 and CDR2: SGHAT, FQNNGV. CDR3 size: 16 residues. The CDR3 loop reads CASSLDLGGRIEKLFF. The DNA for the CDR3 is TGTGCCAGCAGCTTAGATTTAGGCGGGAGGATCGAAAAACTGTTTTTT.

The chain combines TRBV27 with TRBJ2-3; D call uncertain. V lost 8 bases and J 6 bases, leaving 9 bases between the germline ends. The germline gives CDR1 MNHEY, CDR2 SMNVEV (reference sequence). The CDR3 spans 11 residues. The CDR3 here is CASPPRDTQYF. The DNA of the CDR3 is TGTGCCAGCCCTCCCAGGGATACGCAGTATTTT.

The rearrangement links TRBV5-1 to TRBJ2-6; TRBD2 is a possible D gene (5 bases). The length of the CDR3 is 18 residues. Germline V gene data show CDR1 as SGHRS and CDR2 as YFSETQ. Deletions cut 4 bases from V and 0 bases from J, with 17 bases between. CDR3 loop: CASSPSFSRGSGANVLTF. CDR3 sequence (DNA): TGCGCCAGCAGCCCCAGTTTCTCCCGGGGCTCTGGGGCCAACGTCCTGACTTTC.

The chain uses TRBV12-3 or TRBV12-4 and TRBJ2-7; TRBD2 matches 9 bases. With V trimmed by 6 bases and J by 3 bases, 9 bases remained unmatched. The CDR3 sequence is 15 residues long. CDR3 in DNA: TGTGCCAGCAGCCCCATGGGTAGCGGGAGCTACGAGCAGTACTTC. It is translated as CASSPMGSGSYEQYF.

The chain has TRBV6-1 and TRBJ2-7, with TRBD1 identical over 8 bases. V gave up 5 bases and J gave up 4 bases; unmatched junction bases: 10. This CDR3 is built from 15 residues. Per the germline V gene, CDR1 is MNHNS and CDR2 is SASEGT. The CDR3 nucleotides read TGTGCCAGCAGTATCGACAGGGGCCCACTTTACGAGCAGTACTTC. It specifies CASSIDRGPLYEQYF.

This chain joins TRBV6-5 and TRBJ2-7; TRBD2 agrees at 7 bases. The length of the CDR3 is 14 residues. Germline CDR1 reads MNHEY; CDR2 reads SVGAGI. V lost 6 bases to trimming and J lost 7 bases; unmatched junction nucleotides: 12. This CDR3 is CASRQPGLWDEQYF. The CDR3 region has the DNA TGTGCCAGCAGACAACCGGGACTATGGGATGAGCAGTACTTC.

Regarding this clonotype: A read error may explain this, as a much larger clone is one base away. The V and J genes are TRBV12-3 or TRBV12-4 and TRBJ1-2, with 7 positions matching TRBD1. The length of the CDR3 is 14 residues. In DNA, the CDR3 is TGTGCCGGCAGTCACATAGACAGGGCTGGAGGCTACACCTTC. Residues: CAGSHIDRAGGYTF.

The genes are TRBV9 and TRBJ1-1, with D possibly matching TRBD1 (5 bases). Trimming pared 4 bases from V and 6 bases from J, leaving 16 bases between. CDR1 and CDR2 (germline): SGDLS, YYNGEE. This CDR3 has 14 residues. CDR3 DNA: TGTGCCAGCAGCTTCGGGGGAGGGACGGCTGAAGCTTTCTTT. It yields the protein CASSFGGGTAEAFF.

The gene calls are TRBV5-1 and TRBJ1-1; D not certain. The CDR3 contains 14 residues. The germline V gene encodes CDR1 SGHRS and CDR2 YFSETQ. Trimming pared 5 bases from V and 4 bases from J, leaving 15 bases between. The CDR3 protein is CASRMDIGSTEAFF. DNA of the CDR3: TGCGCCAGCAGAATGGATATCGGTAGCACTGAAGCTTTCTTT.

The table lists this clonotype with a few counts. The V gene is TRBV12-3 or TRBV12-4, the J gene TRBJ2-1; D tentatively fits TRBD1 or TRBD2 (6 bases each). The CDR3 length is 17 residues. V was cut by 5 bases and J by 0 bases, with 17 bases left in between. CDR3 loop: CASSPPGAGSSYNEQFF. In nucleotides, the CDR3 is TGTGCCAGCAGTCCCCCGGGGGCGGGAAGCTCCTACAATGAGCAGTTCTTC.

The chain's CDR3 is CASSPRTGGWNTEAFF. The CDR3 nucleotides read TGCGCCAGCAGCCCCCGGACAGGGGGCTGGAACACTGAAGCTTTCTTT. The J gene is TRBJ1-1, the V gene TRBV5-1; TRBD1 agrees at 11 bases. V was clipped by 4 bases and J by 1 base; unmatched bases: 6. The CDR3 has 16 residues. Germline lookup yields CDR1 SGHRS and CDR2 YFSETQ.

J is TRBJ1-5 and V is TRBV6-2 or TRBV6-3; the match to TRBD1 covers 8 bases. Losses at the gene ends were 11 bases for V and 7 bases for J; bases not matched to a gene: 4. This CDR3 contains 11 residues. Germline V CDR1 and CDR2: MNHEY, SVGEGT. The CDR3, as DNA: TGTGCCGGAGGACAGGGACAGCCCCAGCATTTT. Translating it yields CAGGQGQPQHF.

This clonotype was seen only a few times. V usage is TRBV12-3 or TRBV12-4 and J usage is TRBJ2-1; D is ambiguous. The CDR3 has 15 residues. Trimming cost V 3 bases and J 0 bases, with 9 bases left between them. In DNA form, the CDR3 reads TGTGCCAGCAGTTTCAGAATAGACTCCTACAATGAGCAGTTCTTC. This gives the protein CASSFRIDSYNEQFF.

This clonotype showed up just a few times. V and J are TRBV12-5 and TRBJ1-5; D is perhaps TRBD1 (5 bases). Trimming left V 2 bases short and J 9 bases short, with 14 bases between. The CDR3 has 14 residues. CDR1 is LGHNT, CDR2 FRNRAP, per germline. The CDR3 is CASGLMGGNTPQHF. CDR3 coding DNA: TGTGCTAGTGGTTTGATGGGGGGAAACACGCCCCAGCATTTT.

This clonotype was counted only a few times. The rearrangement joins TRBV3-1 to TRBJ1-2, with a weak D call TRBD1 (6 bases). CDR1 and CDR2 from the germline V gene are LGHDT and YNNKEL (reference sequence). Trimming pared 1 base from V and 6 bases from J, leaving 15 bases between. The CDR3 length is 15 residues. In DNA, the CDR3 is TGTGCCAGCAGCCAAGGCGTTACAGGGAATAATGGCTACACCTTC. As protein: CASSQGVTGNNGYTF.

This chain connects TRBV29-1 to TRBJ1-1; maybe TRBD1 (5 bases). The CDR3 has 14 residues. Trimming took 5 bases from V and 3 from J, leaving 16 bases between them. The V gene's germline CDR1 is SQVTM and CDR2 ANQGSEA. CDR3 residues: CSVRHLRGDTEAFF. CDR3 sequence (DNA): TGCAGCGTTCGACACCTACGAGGGGACACTGAAGCTTTCTTT.

The chain couples TRBV20-1 to TRBJ1-5; TRBD1 might be the D (6 bases). CDR3 size: 17 residues. V was shortened by 0 bases and J by 6 bases, with 21 bases between the two germline ends. The germline gives CDR1 DFQATT, CDR2 SNEGSKA (reference sequence). The chain's CDR3 is CSARDPNSGGVGQPQHF. In DNA, the CDR3 is TGCAGTGCTAGAGATCCCAATTCCGGGGGCGTGGGTCAGCCCCAGCATTTT.

V and J are TRBV7-9 and TRBJ2-5; D is perhaps TRBD1 (5 bases). V was clipped by 4 bases and J by 11 bases, with 17 bases between them. CDR1 is SEHNR and CDR2 is FQNEAQ in the germline V gene (reference sequence). The CDR3 sequence is 13 residues long. CDR3 in DNA: TGTGCCAGCAGCTCCCCCGCCTCTAGGGGTCAGTACTTC. Amino acid sequence: CASSSPASRGQYF.

The sample holds a few counts of this clonotype. This chain joins TRBV27 and TRBJ2-2; TRBD2 matches 8 bases. The germline gives CDR1 MNHEY, CDR2 SMNVEV (reference sequence). CDR3 length: 14 residues. V trimming: 5 bases; J trimming: 2 bases; junction bases outside the gene matches: 1. CDR3 nucleotide sequence: TGTGCCAGCAGTGGACTAGCCAACACCGGGGAGCTGTTTTTT. This gives the protein CASSGLANTGELFF.

This clonotype occurred many times. The CDR3, as DNA: TGTGCCAGCAGCTTAGACGGTCCCTACAATGAGCAGTTCTTC. Its translation: CASSLDGPYNEQFF. The chain carries TRBV7-9 and TRBJ2-1, with D uncertain. The length of the CDR3 is 14 residues. Per germline, CDR1 SEHNR and CDR2 FQNEAQ (reference sequence). The ends were cut back, 1 base at V and 2 bases at J, with 6 bases in the middle.

This chain uses TRBV5-6 with TRBJ2-1; D gene ambiguous. Germline V CDR1 and CDR2: SGHDT, YYEEEE. Trimming stripped 3 bases from V and 8 bases from J, with 9 bases between. This CDR3 contains 12 residues. The CDR3 sequence is CASSYLTDEQFF. The CDR3 DNA reads as TGTGCCAGCAGCTACCTTACGGATGAGCAGTTCTTC.

This CDR3 reads CSVTRDRRYGYTF. As DNA, the CDR3 is TGCAGCGTTACTAGGGACAGAAGGTATGGCTACACCTTC. The gene calls are TRBV29-1 and TRBJ1-2; 7 bases map to TRBD1. Per germline, CDR1 SQVTM and CDR2 ANQGSEA. CDR3 length equals 13 residues. Trimming removed 5 bases from V and 5 bases from J; junction bases left unmatched: 8.

This clonotype has more than one count but fewer than ten. The rearrangement uses TRBV6-1 and TRBJ2-7, with 7 bases lining up with TRBD1. CDR1 is MNHNS and CDR2 is SASEGT in the germline V gene. V shed 7 bases, J shed 3 bases, and the junction held 15 bases outside the gene matches. This CDR3 contains 16 residues. CDR3 in DNA: TGTGCCAGCACTCCTACTGGGGGACAGACGTTCTACGAGCAGTACTTC. It translates to CASTPTGGQTFYEQYF.

This clonotype has just a few counts. This rearrangement joins TRBV29-1 to TRBJ1-1; tentative D call: TRBD1 (5 bases). Between the trimmed V and J ends, which lost 4 bases and 3 bases, there was a span of 6 bases. From germline, CDR1 is SQVTM and CDR2 ANQGSEA. CDR3 length: 11 amino acids. CDR3 sequence: CSVGDYTEAFF. The DNA of the CDR3 is TGCAGCGTTGGGGACTACACTGAAGCTTTCTTT.

Points on this clonotype: One junction end disagrees with the germline gene, perhaps due to a read error. The chain links TRBV20-1 to TRBJ2-1; D is possibly TRBD2 (5 bases). Germline CDR1 and CDR2: DFQATT and SNEGSKA (reference sequence). The CDR3 sequence is 12 residues long. This CDR3 reads CSTRVTQVEQFF. CDR3 sequence (DNA): TGCAGTACTAGAGTCACCCAGGTGGAGCAGTTCTTC.

Worth noting for this clonotype: One base away lies a much larger clone, so this may be a sequencing read error. The chain uses TRBV12-3 or TRBV12-4 and TRBJ2-3; perhaps TRBD1 as D (5 bases). The CDR3 runs to 14 residues. In DNA, the CDR3 is TGTGTCAGCATCACAGGCTATAGCACAGATACGCAGTATTTT. This encodes CVSITGYSTDTQYF.

The sample holds many counts of this clonotype. Here the CDR3 reads CASSYGLAGAETQYF. Written as DNA, the CDR3 is TGTGCCAGCAGTTATGGACTAGCGGGAGCAGAGACCCAGTACTTC. The chain links TRBV6-2 or TRBV6-3 to TRBJ2-5; 13 bases align to TRBD2. This CDR3 region has 15 residues. J was trimmed by 4 bases and V by 3 bases; bases with no gene match: 2. Looked up from germline, CDR1 is MNHEY and CDR2 is SVGEGT.

The J gene is TRBJ2-7, the V gene TRBV5-1; D is unclear. Trimming shortened V by 1 base and J by 5 bases, and 10 bases separated the two germline ends. The CDR3 totals 13 residues. Germline V CDR1 and CDR2: SGHRS, YFSETQ. The CDR3 loop is CASSLINRDEQYF. In DNA form, the CDR3 reads TGCGCCAGCAGCTTGATTAACCGCGACGAGCAGTACTTC.

The genes are TRBV4-1 and TRBJ1-2, with TRBD1 matching over 11 bases. Trimming cost V 2 bases and J 6 bases; bases outside gene matches: 2. CDR3 size: 14 residues. Germline V CDR1 and CDR2: MGHRA, YSYEKL. CDR3 sequence (DNA): TGCGCCAGCAGCCAAAGGACAGGGGGCAATGGCTACACCTTC. Residues: CASSQRTGGNGYTF.

This chain connects TRBV7-2 to TRBJ1-2; 7 bases map to TRBD1. Germline CDR1 reads SGHTA; CDR2 reads FQGNSA. The J segment lost 7 bases and the V segment lost 1 base, leaving 12 bases of the junction unmatched. The CDR3 has 16 amino acids. The DNA of the CDR3 is TGTGCCAGCAGCTTAGGATCGTCAGGGGGAGGAGGTGGCTACACCTTC. Residues: CASSLGSSGGGGGYTF.